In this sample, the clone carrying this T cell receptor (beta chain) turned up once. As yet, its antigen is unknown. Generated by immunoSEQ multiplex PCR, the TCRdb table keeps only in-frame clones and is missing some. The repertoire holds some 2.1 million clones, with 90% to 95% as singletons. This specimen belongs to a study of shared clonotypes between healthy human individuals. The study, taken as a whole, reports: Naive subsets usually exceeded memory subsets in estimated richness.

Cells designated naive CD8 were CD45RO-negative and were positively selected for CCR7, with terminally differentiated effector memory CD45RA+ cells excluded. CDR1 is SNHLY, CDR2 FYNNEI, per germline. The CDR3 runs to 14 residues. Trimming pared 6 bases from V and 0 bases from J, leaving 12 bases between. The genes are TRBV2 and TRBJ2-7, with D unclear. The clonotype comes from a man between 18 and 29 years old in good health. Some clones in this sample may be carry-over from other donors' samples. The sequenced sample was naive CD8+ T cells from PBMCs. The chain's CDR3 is CASSPGRSSYEQYF. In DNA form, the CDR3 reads TGTGCCAGCAGCCCCGGAAGGAGCTCCTACGAGCAGTACTTC.